Listed below are T cell receptor beta chains from one sample, sequenced in a study of shared clonotypes between healthy human individuals. The repertoire was sequenced with immunoSEQ multiplex PCR; TCRdb's copy has only in-frame clones and lacks some. The sample comprises roughly 330,000 clones, about 74% of which are singletons, and around 10% rests with the top ten. Sequencing used memory CD4+ T cells sorted from blood. The receptors here all came from a man aged 25-45 years in good health. CDR3s include the opening cysteine and the closing phenylalanine or tryptophan. Each record gives: D gene, J gene, clone size, V gene, CDR3 protein, CDR3 DNA. D genes are given only for firm matches. Clone size appears in some rows only: once, few, many, or a class for an expanded clone.

d_call: NA; j_call: TRBJ2-1; clone_size: NA; v_call: TRBV15; cdr3_aa: CATSRKREWDEQFF; cdr3_nt: TGTGCCACCAGCAGGAAAAGGGAGTGGGATGAGCAGTTCTTC
d_call: TRBD1; j_call: TRBJ1-1; clone_size: NA; v_call: TRBV2; cdr3_aa: CASGTGRNTEAFF; cdr3_nt: TGTGCCAGCGGGACAGGAAGGAACACTGAAGCTTTCTTT
d_call: NA; j_call: TRBJ2-3; clone_size: NA; v_call: TRBV5-6; cdr3_aa: CASSFPLGDTQYF; cdr3_nt: TGTGCCAGCAGCTTTCCCCTCGGGGATACGCAGTATTTT
d_call: TRBD2; j_call: TRBJ2-1; clone_size: NA; v_call: TRBV18; cdr3_aa: CASSPGLGPSPRNEQFF; cdr3_nt: TGTGCCAGCTCACCCGGACTAGGGCCCTCTCCTAGGAATGAGCAGTTCTTC
d_call: NA; j_call: TRBJ2-3; clone_size: NA; v_call: TRBV18; cdr3_aa: CASSPVATTDTQYF; cdr3_nt: TGTGCCAGCTCACCCGTAGCGACCACAGATACGCAGTATTTT
d_call: NA; j_call: TRBJ2-3; clone_size: NA; v_call: TRBV5-1; cdr3_aa: CASSLGKRQTSTDTQYF; cdr3_nt: TGCGCCAGCAGCCTGGGGAAGAGGCAAACTAGCACAGATACGCAGTATTTT
d_call: NA; j_call: TRBJ1-6; clone_size: NA; v_call: TRBV11-2; cdr3_aa: CASRKSPRGEGYNSPLHF; cdr3_nt: TGTGCCAGCAGAAAGTCACCGCGGGGAGAAGGCTATAATTCACCCCTCCACTTT
d_call: NA; j_call: TRBJ1-1; clone_size: NA; v_call: TRBV19; cdr3_aa: CASRDRPNTEAFF; cdr3_nt: TGTGCCAGTAGGGACAGACCGAACACTGAAGCTTTCTTT
d_call: NA; j_call: TRBJ2-1; clone_size: NA; v_call: TRBV29-1; cdr3_aa: CSVAGSRQGSYNEQFF; cdr3_nt: TGCAGCGTTGCAGGGTCCCGACAAGGCTCCTACAATGAGCAGTTCTTC
d_call: TRBD1; j_call: TRBJ2-3; clone_size: NA; v_call: TRBV6-5; cdr3_aa: CASKPDRVGQDTQYF; cdr3_nt: TGTGCCAGCAAGCCGGACAGGGTTGGACAAGATACGCAGTATTTT
d_call: NA; j_call: TRBJ2-7; clone_size: once; v_call: TRBV7-8; cdr3_aa: CASTRKTGNYEQYF; cdr3_nt: TGTGCCAGCACTAGAAAGACCGGAAACTACGAGCAGTACTTC
d_call: NA; j_call: TRBJ2-3; clone_size: NA; v_call: TRBV18; cdr3_aa: CASSPTPSTDTQYF; cdr3_nt: TGTGCCAGCTCACCGACACCTAGCACAGATACGCAGTATTTT
d_call: NA; j_call: TRBJ1-1; clone_size: few; v_call: TRBV6-4; cdr3_aa: CASSDSSWGTEAFF; cdr3_nt: TGTGCCAGCAGTGACTCGTCTTGGGGGACTGAAGCTTTCTTT
d_call: NA; j_call: TRBJ2-1; clone_size: once; v_call: TRBV27; cdr3_aa: CASSFLADSLNNEQFF; cdr3_nt: TGTGCCAGCAGTTTCCTAGCGGACAGCCTAAACAATGAGCAGTTCTTC
d_call: NA; j_call: TRBJ2-1; clone_size: NA; v_call: TRBV20-1; cdr3_aa: CSARVINEQFF; cdr3_nt: TGCAGTGCTAGAGTTATAAATGAGCAGTTCTTC
d_call: NA; j_call: TRBJ2-1; clone_size: NA; v_call: TRBV6-1; cdr3_aa: CASSETTYNEQFF; cdr3_nt: TGTGCCAGCAGTGAAACGACGTACAATGAGCAGTTCTTC
d_call: NA; j_call: TRBJ2-3; clone_size: NA; v_call: TRBV7-9; cdr3_aa: CASSFQGWADTQYF; cdr3_nt: TGTGCCAGCAGCTTTCAGGGCTGGGCAGATACGCAGTATTTT
d_call: NA; j_call: TRBJ2-1; clone_size: NA; v_call: TRBV7-9; cdr3_aa: CASSITGISDEQFF; cdr3_nt: TGTGCCAGCAGCATTACGGGGATTAGCGATGAGCAGTTCTTC
d_call: NA; j_call: TRBJ1-1; clone_size: NA; v_call: TRBV2; cdr3_aa: CASFQLLNTEAFF; cdr3_nt: TGTGCCAGCTTTCAGCTATTGAACACTGAAGCTTTCTTT
d_call: TRBD1; j_call: TRBJ2-1; clone_size: NA; v_call: TRBV2; cdr3_aa: CASYRGEYNEQFF; cdr3_nt: TGTGCCAGTTACAGGGGCGAGTACAATGAGCAGTTCTTC
d_call: TRBD2; j_call: TRBJ2-7; clone_size: NA; v_call: TRBV6-6; cdr3_aa: CASGGGGRGYEQYF; cdr3_nt: TGTGCCAGCGGCGGCGGCGGGAGAGGGTACGAGCAGTACTTC
d_call: NA; j_call: TRBJ2-3; clone_size: many; v_call: TRBV30; cdr3_aa: CAWSLVVRGTGTQYF; cdr3_nt: TGTGCCTGGAGCCTAGTAGTGAGGGGTACCGGTACGCAGTATTTT
d_call: TRBD1; j_call: TRBJ1-3; clone_size: NA; v_call: TRBV5-3; cdr3_aa: CARSPNRPGQYSGNTIYF; cdr3_nt: TGTGCCAGAAGCCCGAATCGTCCGGGACAGTATTCTGGAAACACCATATATTTT
d_call: NA; j_call: TRBJ2-7; clone_size: once; v_call: TRBV30; cdr3_aa: CAWSPPGSEQYF; cdr3_nt: TGTGCCTGGAGTCCACCCGGATCCGAGCAGTACTTC
d_call: NA; j_call: TRBJ2-7; clone_size: NA; v_call: TRBV10-3; cdr3_aa: CAISGGAHYEQYF; cdr3_nt: TGTGCCATCAGTGGGGGGGCGCACTACGAGCAGTACTTC
d_call: NA; j_call: TRBJ2-1; clone_size: NA; v_call: TRBV5-1; cdr3_aa: CASSLVPGNEQFF; cdr3_nt: TGCGCCAGCAGCTTGGTTCCCGGGAATGAGCAGTTCTTC
d_call: NA; j_call: TRBJ2-1; clone_size: NA; v_call: TRBV10-1; cdr3_aa: CASSDFDGREQFF; cdr3_nt: TGCGCCAGCAGTGATTTTGATGGCAGGGAGCAGTTCTTC
d_call: NA; j_call: TRBJ2-7; clone_size: NA; v_call: TRBV7-8; cdr3_aa: CASSYTGYEQYF; cdr3_nt: TGTGCCAGCAGCTACACAGGATACGAGCAGTACTTC
d_call: NA; j_call: TRBJ2-7; clone_size: NA; v_call: TRBV5-4; cdr3_aa: CASSPTVPSYEQYF; cdr3_nt: TGTGCCAGCAGCCCCACAGTTCCGTCGTACGAGCAGTACTTC
d_call: TRBD1; j_call: TRBJ2-7; clone_size: NA; v_call: TRBV27; cdr3_aa: CASRYYGTGPYEQYF; cdr3_nt: TGTGCCAGCAGATATTATGGGACAGGACCCTACGAGCAGTACTTC
d_call: NA; j_call: TRBJ2-7; clone_size: NA; v_call: TRBV2; cdr3_aa: CAGKIWDEQYF; cdr3_nt: TGTGCCGGCAAGATTTGGGACGAGCAGTACTTC
d_call: NA; j_call: TRBJ2-2; clone_size: NA; v_call: TRBV11-2; cdr3_aa: CASSLAFFAGKDTGELFF; cdr3_nt: TGTGCCAGCAGCTTAGCATTCTTCGCGGGAAAGGACACCGGGGAGCTGTTTTTT
d_call: NA; j_call: TRBJ1-5; clone_size: NA; v_call: TRBV7-9; cdr3_aa: CASSLATPSSSQPQHF; cdr3_nt: TGTGCCAGCAGCTTAGCGACGCCATCCTCTTCTCAGCCCCAGCATTTT
d_call: NA; j_call: TRBJ1-1; clone_size: NA; v_call: TRBV29-1; cdr3_aa: CSVVFPSVNTEAFF; cdr3_nt: TGCAGCGTTGTTTTCCCGAGCGTGAACACTGAAGCTTTCTTT
d_call: NA; j_call: TRBJ1-3; clone_size: many; v_call: TRBV28; cdr3_aa: CASSSPGEGGTGNTIYF; cdr3_nt: TGTGCCAGCAGTTCCCCCGGGGAGGGCGGAACTGGAAACACCATATATTTT
d_call: NA; j_call: TRBJ2-7; clone_size: NA; v_call: TRBV5-1; cdr3_aa: CASSLIGGANSYEQYF; cdr3_nt: TGCGCCAGCAGTCTGATCGGGGGAGCTAACTCCTACGAGCAGTACTTC
d_call: NA; j_call: TRBJ2-5; clone_size: many; v_call: TRBV6-1; cdr3_aa: CASSEADAGGKTQYF; cdr3_nt: TGTGCCAGCAGTGAAGCGGATGCAGGGGGGAAGACCCAGTACTTC
d_call: TRBD2; j_call: TRBJ2-3; clone_size: many; v_call: TRBV10-2; cdr3_aa: CASSESSSGRPDTQYF; cdr3_nt: TGCGCCAGCAGTGAGTCCTCTAGCGGGAGACCAGATACGCAGTATTTT
d_call: NA; j_call: TRBJ1-1; clone_size: NA; v_call: TRBV5-1; cdr3_aa: CASSPGQVDTEAFF; cdr3_nt: TGCGCCAGCAGCCCTGGGCAGGTGGACACTGAAGCTTTCTTT
d_call: TRBD2; j_call: TRBJ2-1; clone_size: NA; v_call: TRBV18; cdr3_aa: CASSPPTSLEQFF; cdr3_nt: TGTGCCAGCTCACCCCCGACTAGCCTTGAGCAGTTCTTC
d_call: NA; j_call: TRBJ2-4; clone_size: NA; v_call: TRBV7-2; cdr3_aa: CASSLVIGKNIQYF; cdr3_nt: TGTGCCAGCAGCTTAGTTATCGGTAAAAACATTCAGTACTTC
d_call: NA; j_call: TRBJ2-5; clone_size: NA; v_call: TRBV6-1; cdr3_aa: CTSQGFETQYF; cdr3_nt: TGTACATCTCAGGGTTTCGAGACCCAGTACTTC
d_call: NA; j_call: TRBJ2-7; clone_size: NA; v_call: TRBV21-1; cdr3_aa: CASSRPSGRASREQYF; cdr3_nt: TGTGCCAGCAGCAGGCCTAGCGGGAGGGCCTCCCGCGAGCAGTACTTC
d_call: NA; j_call: TRBJ1-1; clone_size: NA; v_call: TRBV2; cdr3_aa: CASRINRLFPQVAFF; cdr3_nt: TGTGCCAGCAGGATAAACCGTCTATTTCCCCAAGTAGCTTTCTTT
d_call: NA; j_call: TRBJ2-5; clone_size: NA; v_call: TRBV30; cdr3_aa: CAWSVAVYQETQYF; cdr3_nt: TGTGCCTGGAGTGTAGCGGTCTACCAAGAGACCCAGTACTTC
d_call: NA; j_call: TRBJ2-5; clone_size: NA; v_call: TRBV7-9; cdr3_aa: CASSLAFRRATQYF; cdr3_nt: TGTGCCAGCAGCTTAGCCTTTCGGAGGGCGACCCAGTACTTC
d_call: NA; j_call: TRBJ2-7; clone_size: NA; v_call: TRBV18; cdr3_aa: CASSAPSSYEQYF; cdr3_nt: TGTGCCAGCTCGGCACCAAGTTCCTACGAGCAGTACTTC
d_call: NA; j_call: TRBJ1-2; clone_size: once; v_call: TRBV19; cdr3_aa: CASTRGGTYGYTF; cdr3_nt: TGTGCCAGTACCCGAGGGGGGACCTATGGCTACACCTTC
d_call: NA; j_call: TRBJ1-1; clone_size: NA; v_call: TRBV2; cdr3_aa: CASSFLWGKTEAFF; cdr3_nt: TGTGCCAGCAGTTTTCTGTGGGGTAAAACTGAAGCTTTCTTT
d_call: NA; j_call: TRBJ2-5; clone_size: NA; v_call: TRBV5-6; cdr3_aa: CASSRGLSQETQYF; cdr3_nt: TGTGCCAGCAGCAGGGGACTGTCTCAAGAGACCCAGTACTTC
d_call: NA; j_call: TRBJ1-2; clone_size: few; v_call: TRBV6-5; cdr3_aa: CASSYNGRSNYGYTF; cdr3_nt: TGTGCCAGCAGTTACAACGGCAGGTCTAACTATGGCTACACCTTC
d_call: TRBD2; j_call: TRBJ2-2; clone_size: once; v_call: TRBV7-3; cdr3_aa: CASSQTGGGTGELFF; cdr3_nt: TGTGCCAGCAGCCAAACTGGCGGGGGCACCGGGGAGCTGTTTTTT
d_call: NA; j_call: TRBJ2-5; clone_size: NA; v_call: TRBV5-4; cdr3_aa: CASSSPRETQYF; cdr3_nt: TGTGCCAGCAGCTCCCCACGGGAGACCCAGTACTTC
d_call: NA; j_call: TRBJ1-1; clone_size: NA; v_call: TRBV9; cdr3_aa: CASSVVGTSTEAFF; cdr3_nt: TGTGCCAGCAGCGTAGTAGGGACAAGCACTGAAGCTTTCTTT
d_call: NA; j_call: TRBJ2-1; clone_size: once; v_call: TRBV2; cdr3_aa: CASSYSNNEQFF; cdr3_nt: TGTGCCAGCAGTTACAGCAACAATGAGCAGTTCTTC